This T cell receptor beta chain appears in the sequencing data of a study of T-cell memory formation after mild COVID-19. TCRdb reprocessed the 5' RACE reads with MiXCR, giving one entry per CDR3 protein. Among roughly 150,000 distinct CDR3 sequences listed, 14% were seen once. Study-wide findings and caveats: Clones from the second wave (peaking day 37) had unconfirmed SARS-CoV-2 specificity.

Comments on this clonotype: No antigen is known for it.

CDR1 and CDR2 (germline): SGHAT, FQNNGV. CDR3 length equals 15 residues. With V trimmed by 5 bases and J by 3 bases, 8 bases remained unmatched. The clonotype comes from an adult woman who had mild COVID-19 (a few samples of this study predate the infection). Cell type and time point are not known. Sequencing was carried out using PBMCs or a T cell subset sorted from them (not recorded which). This chain links TRBV11-2 with TRBJ2-7; 9 positions match TRBD2. The CDR3 loop is CASSLGLAQFYEQYF. The CDR3 DNA sequence: TGTGCCAGCAGCCTAGGACTAGCGCAGTTCTACGAGCAGTACTTC.